This TCR beta chain was recorded in a study of T cells after yellow fever vaccination. Study-wide results and caveats: Weaker, the secondary response peaked sooner, at day 5 versus 15. The study noted that FACS-sorted repertoires could contain abundant clonotypes contaminating from the bulk population.

TCRdb processed the 5' RACE reads anew with MiXCR; each CDR3 protein has one entry. The table lists around 320,000 distinct CDR3 sequences, around 4.5% of them singletons, with just under 20% in the top ten. Germline V gene lookup returns CDR1 MNHNS and CDR2 SASEGT. After removal of 10 bases from V and 6 bases from J, the junction contained 11 bases not matched to a gene. The CDR3 extends over 13 amino acids. This clonotype occurred many times. Its antigen is unidentified. The sequencing used PBMCs, collected 15 days after the yellow fever booster vaccination. The receptor was derived from a man in his late teens or twenties who received the YFV17D yellow fever vaccine. J is TRBJ1-1 and V is TRBV6-1; TRBD1 matches at 7 bases. The CDR3 nucleotides are TGTGCCACCTACGACAGGGACGGTGCTGAAGCTTTCTTT. Protein: CATYDRDGAEAFF.